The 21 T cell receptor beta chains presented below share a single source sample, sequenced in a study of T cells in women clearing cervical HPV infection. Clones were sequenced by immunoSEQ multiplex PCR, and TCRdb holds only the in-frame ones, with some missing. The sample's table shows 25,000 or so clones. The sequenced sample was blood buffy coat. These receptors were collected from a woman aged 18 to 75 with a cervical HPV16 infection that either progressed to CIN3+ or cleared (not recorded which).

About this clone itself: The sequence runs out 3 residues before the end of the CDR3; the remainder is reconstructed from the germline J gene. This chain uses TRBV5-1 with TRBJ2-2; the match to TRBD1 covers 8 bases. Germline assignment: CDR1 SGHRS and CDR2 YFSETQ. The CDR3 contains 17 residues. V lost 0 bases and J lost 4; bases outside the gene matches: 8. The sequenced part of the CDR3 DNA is TGCGCCAGCAGCTTGGACCCAGGGGGCTGGGGCACCGGGGAG. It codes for CASSLDPGGWGTGE. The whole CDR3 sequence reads CASSLDPGGWGTGELFF. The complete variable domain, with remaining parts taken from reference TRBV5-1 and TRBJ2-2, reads KAGVTQTPRYLIKTRGQQVTLSCSPISGHRSVSWYQQTPGQGLQFLFEYFSETQRNKGNFPGRFSGRQFSNSRSEMNVSTLELGDSALYLCASSLDPGGWGTGELFFGEGSRLTVL.

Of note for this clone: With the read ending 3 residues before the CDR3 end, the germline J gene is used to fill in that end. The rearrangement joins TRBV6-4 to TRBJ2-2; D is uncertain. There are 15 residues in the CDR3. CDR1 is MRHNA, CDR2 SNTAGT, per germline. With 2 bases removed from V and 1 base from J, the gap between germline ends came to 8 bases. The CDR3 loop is CASSDTEVNTGELFF. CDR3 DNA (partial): TGTGCCAGCAGTGACACTGAAGTGAACACCGGGGAG.

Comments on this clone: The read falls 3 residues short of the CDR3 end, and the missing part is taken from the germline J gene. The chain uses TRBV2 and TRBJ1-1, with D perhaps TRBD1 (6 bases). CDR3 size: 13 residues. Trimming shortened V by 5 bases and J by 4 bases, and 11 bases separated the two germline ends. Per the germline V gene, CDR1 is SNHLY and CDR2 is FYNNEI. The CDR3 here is CASSQGIGTEAFF. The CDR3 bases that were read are TGTGCCAGCAGTCAGGGGATTGGCACTGAA.

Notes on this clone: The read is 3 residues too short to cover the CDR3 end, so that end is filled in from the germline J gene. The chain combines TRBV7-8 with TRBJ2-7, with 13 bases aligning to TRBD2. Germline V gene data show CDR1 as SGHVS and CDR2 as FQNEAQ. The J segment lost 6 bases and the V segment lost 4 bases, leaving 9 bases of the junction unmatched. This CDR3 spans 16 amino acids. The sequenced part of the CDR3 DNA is TGTGCCAGCAGCTACACCGGGACTAGCGGGGTCCTCGAG. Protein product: CASSYTGTSGVLE. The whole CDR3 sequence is CASSYTGTSGVLEQYF.

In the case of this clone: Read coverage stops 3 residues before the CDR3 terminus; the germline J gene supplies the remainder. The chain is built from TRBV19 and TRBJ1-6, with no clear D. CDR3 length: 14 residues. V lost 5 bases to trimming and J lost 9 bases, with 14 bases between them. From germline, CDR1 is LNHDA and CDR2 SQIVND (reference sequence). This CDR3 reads CASSARVAGSPLHF. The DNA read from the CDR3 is TGTGCCAGTAGTGCACGGGTTGCGGGTTCACCC.

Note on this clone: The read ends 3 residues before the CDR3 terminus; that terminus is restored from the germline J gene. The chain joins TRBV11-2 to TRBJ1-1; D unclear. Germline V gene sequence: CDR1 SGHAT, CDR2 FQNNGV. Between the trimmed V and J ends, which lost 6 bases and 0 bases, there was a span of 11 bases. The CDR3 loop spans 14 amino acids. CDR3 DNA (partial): TGTGCCAGCAGTTTATTGACTGTGAACACTGAA. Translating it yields CASSLLTVNTE. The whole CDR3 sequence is CASSLLTVNTEAFF.

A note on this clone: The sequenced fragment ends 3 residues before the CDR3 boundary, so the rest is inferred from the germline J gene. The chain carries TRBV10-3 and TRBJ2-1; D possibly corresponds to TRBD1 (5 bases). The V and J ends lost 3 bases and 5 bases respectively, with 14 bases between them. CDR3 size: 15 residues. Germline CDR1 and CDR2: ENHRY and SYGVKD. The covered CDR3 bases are TGTGCCATCAGTGAATTGGGGCCGGAGAACAATGAG. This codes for CAISELGPENNE. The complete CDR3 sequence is CAISELGPENNEQFF.

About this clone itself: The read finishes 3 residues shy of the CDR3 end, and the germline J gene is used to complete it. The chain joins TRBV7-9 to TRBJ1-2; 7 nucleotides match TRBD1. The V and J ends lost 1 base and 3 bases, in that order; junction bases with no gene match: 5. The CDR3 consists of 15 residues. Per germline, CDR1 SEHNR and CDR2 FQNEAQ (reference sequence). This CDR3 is CASSLGFGTDYGYTF. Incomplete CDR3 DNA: TGTGCCAGCAGCTTAGGTTTCGGGACAGACTATGGC.

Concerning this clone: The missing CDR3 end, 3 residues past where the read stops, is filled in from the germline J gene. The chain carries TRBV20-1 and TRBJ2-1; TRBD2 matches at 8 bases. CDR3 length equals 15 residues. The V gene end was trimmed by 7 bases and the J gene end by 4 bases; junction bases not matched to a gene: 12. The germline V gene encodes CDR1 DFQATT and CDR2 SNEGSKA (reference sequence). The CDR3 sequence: CSGTSLTGAYNEQFF. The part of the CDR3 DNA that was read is TGCAGTGGGACTAGCCTTACCGGCGCGTACAATGAG.

The DNA read from the CDR3 is TGCGCCAGCAGCTTGGCCGGTCGGGTTCAGGAGACC. This encodes CASSLAGRVQET. The whole CDR3 reads CASSLAGRVQETQYF. The chain couples TRBV5-1 to TRBJ2-5; the D is unclear. The missing CDR3 end, 3 residues past where the read stops, is filled in from the germline J gene. Trimming removed 0 bases at V and 5 bases at J, with 14 bases between. The germline gives CDR1 SGHRS, CDR2 YFSETQ. The CDR3 is 15 residues long.

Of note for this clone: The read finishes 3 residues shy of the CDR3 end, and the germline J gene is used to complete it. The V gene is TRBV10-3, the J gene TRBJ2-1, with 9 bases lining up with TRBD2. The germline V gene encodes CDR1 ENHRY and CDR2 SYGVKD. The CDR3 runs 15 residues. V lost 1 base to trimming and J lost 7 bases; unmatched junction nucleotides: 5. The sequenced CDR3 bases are TGTGCCATCAGTGAGTATAGCGGGGGTGAGAATGAG. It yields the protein CAISEYSGGENE. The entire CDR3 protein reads CAISEYSGGENEQFF.

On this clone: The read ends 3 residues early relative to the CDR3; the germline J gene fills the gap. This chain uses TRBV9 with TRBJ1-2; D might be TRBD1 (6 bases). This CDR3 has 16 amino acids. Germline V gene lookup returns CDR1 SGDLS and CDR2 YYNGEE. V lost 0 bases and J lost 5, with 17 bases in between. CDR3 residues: CASSVAGDFGGYGYTF. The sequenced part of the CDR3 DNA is TGTGCCAGCAGCGTAGCAGGGGACTTCGGGGGGTATGGC.

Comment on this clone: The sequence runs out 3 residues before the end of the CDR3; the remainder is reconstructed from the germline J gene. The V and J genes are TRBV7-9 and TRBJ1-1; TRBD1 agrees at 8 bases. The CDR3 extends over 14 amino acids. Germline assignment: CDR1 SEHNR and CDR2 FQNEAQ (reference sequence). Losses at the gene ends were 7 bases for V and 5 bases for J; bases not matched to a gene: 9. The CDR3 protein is CASTKDRVRTEAFF. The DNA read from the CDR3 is TGTGCCAGCACCAAGGACAGGGTAAGAACTGAA.

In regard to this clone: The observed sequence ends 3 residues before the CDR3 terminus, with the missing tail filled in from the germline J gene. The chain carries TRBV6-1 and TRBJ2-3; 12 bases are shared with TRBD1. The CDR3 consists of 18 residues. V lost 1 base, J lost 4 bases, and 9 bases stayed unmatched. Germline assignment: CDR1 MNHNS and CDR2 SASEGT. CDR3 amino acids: CASSEVLSRDRGPDTQYF. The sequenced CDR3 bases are TGTGCCAGCAGTGAAGTCCTTTCCCGGGACAGGGGGCCAGATACG.

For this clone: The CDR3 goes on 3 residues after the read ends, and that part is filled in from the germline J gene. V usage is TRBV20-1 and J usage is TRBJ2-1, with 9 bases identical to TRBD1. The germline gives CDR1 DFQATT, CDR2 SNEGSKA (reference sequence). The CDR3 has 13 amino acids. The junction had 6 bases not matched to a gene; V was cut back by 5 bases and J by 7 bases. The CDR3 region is CSAPWTGVNEQFF. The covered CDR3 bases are TGCAGTGCTCCCTGGACAGGGGTGAATGAG.

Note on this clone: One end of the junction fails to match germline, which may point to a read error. The covered CDR3 bases are TGCGCCAGCAGGCAAGGGTGGGGGGCTAATGAAAAA. Protein product: CASRQGWGANEK. The full CDR3 protein is CASRQGWGANEKLFF. V is TRBV4-1 and J is TRBJ1-4, with D tentatively TRBD1 (5 bases). The missing CDR3 end, 3 residues past where the read stops, is filled in from the germline J gene. Germline CDR1 is MGHRA and CDR2 is YSYEKL. The CDR3 sequence is 15 residues long.

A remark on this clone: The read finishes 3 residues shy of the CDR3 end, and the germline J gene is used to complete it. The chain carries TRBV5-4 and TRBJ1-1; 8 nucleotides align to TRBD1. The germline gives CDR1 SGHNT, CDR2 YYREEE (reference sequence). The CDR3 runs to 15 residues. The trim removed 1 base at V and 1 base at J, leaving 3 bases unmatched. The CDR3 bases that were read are TGTGCCAGCAGCTTGCCCACAGGGGGGAACACTGAA. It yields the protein CASSLPTGGNTE. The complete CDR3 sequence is CASSLPTGGNTEAFF.

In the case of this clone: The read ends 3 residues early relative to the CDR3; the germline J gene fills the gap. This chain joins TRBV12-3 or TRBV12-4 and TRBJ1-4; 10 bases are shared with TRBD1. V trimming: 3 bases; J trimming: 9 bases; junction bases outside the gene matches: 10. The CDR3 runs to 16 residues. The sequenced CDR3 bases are TGTGCCAGCAGTTTTGAGACAGGGGGCCTCGGCAAAAAA. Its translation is CASSFETGGLGKK. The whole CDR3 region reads CASSFETGGLGKKLFF.

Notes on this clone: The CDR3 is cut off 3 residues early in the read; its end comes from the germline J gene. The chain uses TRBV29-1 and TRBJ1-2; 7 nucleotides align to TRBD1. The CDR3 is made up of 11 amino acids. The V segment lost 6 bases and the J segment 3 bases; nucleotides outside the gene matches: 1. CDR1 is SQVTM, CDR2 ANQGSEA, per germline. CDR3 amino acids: CSVQGDYGYTF. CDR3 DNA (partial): TGCAGCGTGCAGGGGGACTATGGC.

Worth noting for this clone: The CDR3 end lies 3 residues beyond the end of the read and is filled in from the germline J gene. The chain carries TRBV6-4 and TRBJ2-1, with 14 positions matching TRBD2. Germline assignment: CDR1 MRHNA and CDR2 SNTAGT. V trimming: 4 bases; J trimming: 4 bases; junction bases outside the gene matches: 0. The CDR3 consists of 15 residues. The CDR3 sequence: CASSGTSGGYNEQFF. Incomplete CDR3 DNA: TGTGCCAGCAGTGGGACTAGCGGGGGGTACAATGAG.

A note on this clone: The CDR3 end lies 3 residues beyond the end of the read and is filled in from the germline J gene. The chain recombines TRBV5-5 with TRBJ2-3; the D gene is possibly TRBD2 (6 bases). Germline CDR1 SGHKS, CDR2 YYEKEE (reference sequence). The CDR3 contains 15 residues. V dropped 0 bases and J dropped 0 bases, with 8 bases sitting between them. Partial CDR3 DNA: TGTGCCAGCAGCTTGGACGGGACTAGCACAGATACG. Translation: CASSLDGTSTDT. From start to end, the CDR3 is CASSLDGTSTDTQYF.